Detailed here is one T cell receptor beta chain. The antigen remains unidentified. The data were taken from a study of shared clonotypes between healthy human individuals. CD45RO-negative cells were positively selected for CCR7, leaving out terminally differentiated effector memory CD45RA+ cells. None of the donors, who were healthy HIV-negative adults, had recently had acute infections or vaccinations. Evenly divided among several immunoSEQ plates was the genomic DNA of each subset. Clones were sequenced by immunoSEQ multiplex PCR, and TCRdb holds only the in-frame ones, with some missing. The sample includes roughly 590,000 clones, 95% to 96% of them seen just once. Study conclusions and caveats: In the sorted subsets, rarefaction showed sequencing was incomplete despite large depth. Investigators collected only blood, and repertoires in tissues likely differ.

Between the trimmed V and J ends, which lost 4 bases and 4 bases, there was a span of 13 bases. CDR3 size: 14 residues. Germline CDR1 SEHNR, CDR2 FQNEAQ (reference sequence). The V gene is TRBV7-9, the J gene TRBJ1-2, with D possibly being TRBD1 (5 bases). The sample comprised naive CD8+ T cells sorted from blood. The sequence came from a woman aged 25 to 45 in good health. For the CDR3, the DNA is TGTGCCAGCAGCTCCGCGACGAGGGGCTATGGCTACACCTTC. This sequence encodes CASSSATRGYGYTF.